What follows describes a single T cell receptor (beta chain). The record originates from a study of shared clonotypes between healthy human individuals. Study in general: Each donor's CD8 memory used one plate, CD8 naive two, each CD4 subset three.

Terminally differentiated effector memory CD45RA+ cells were left out of the naive CD8 fraction, which was CD45RO-negative and positively selected for CCR7. Profiled with immunoSEQ multiplex PCR; TCRdb holds only in-frame clones, not every one. The data hold roughly 2 million clones, with less than 95% observed a single time. Input material: naive CD8+ T cells sorted from blood. The sequence was collected from a man younger than 35 in good health.

CDR3 protein: CASSLAGTAYGYTF. Written as DNA, the CDR3 is TGCGCCAGCAGCTTGGCCGGGACCGCCTATGGCTACACCTTC. The chain carries TRBV5-1 and TRBJ1-2; tentatively, D is TRBD1 (5 bases). CDR3 size: 14 residues. Trimming left V 0 bases short and J 4 bases short, with 10 bases between. Germline loops: CDR1 SGHRS, CDR2 YFSETQ.